What follows are 10 T cell receptor beta chains derived from one specimen sequenced in a study of cytomegalovirus exposure and HLA in healthy donors. The primer mix had 60 Vbeta and 13 Jbeta primers. Assay used: immunoSEQ multiplex PCR; TCRdb lists only in-frame clones, some missing. The data contain 170,000 or so clones, 75% to 90% of them seen just once; the ten biggest clones take up roughly 1.9%. The sample was PBMCs. The receptors were gathered from a woman between 18 and 29 years old in good health and CMV-seronegative.

The chain joins TRBV11-2 to TRBJ1-3; no firm D call. V gave up 0 bases and J gave up 4 bases, with 4 bases separating them. CDR1 and CDR2 (germline): SGHAT, FQNNGV. The CDR3 consists of 13 residues. In DNA, the CDR3 is TGTGCCAGCAGCTTAGATCAGGGAAACACCATATATTTT. It specifies CASSLDQGNTIYF.

This clone was detected a few times. V usage is TRBV7-2 and J usage is TRBJ1-1, with D possibly TRBD1 on 6 matching bases. The CDR3 is 13 amino acids. Germline V gene data show CDR1 as SGHTA and CDR2 as FQGNSA. V was cut by 1 base and J by 4 bases, with 7 bases left in between. Here the CDR3 DNA reads TGTGCCAGCAGCTTAGGAGGGGGCACTGAAGCTTTCTTT. It is translated as CASSLGGGTEAFF.

This clone was seen once. The V call is TRBV9, the J call TRBJ2-5; 9 positions match TRBD2. CDR3 size: 14 residues. Trimming took 3 bases from V and 5 from J; bases not matched to a gene: 5. Germline V gene lookup returns CDR1 SGDLS and CDR2 YYNGEE. DNA of the CDR3: TGTGCCAGCAGCGCAGCGGGGGGCGGGGAGACCCAGTACTTC. This translates into CASSAAGGGETQYF.

This chain joins TRBV27 and TRBJ1-1; 12 bases map to TRBD1. Germline CDR1 reads MNHEY; CDR2 reads SMNVEV (reference sequence). With V trimmed by 5 bases and J by 5 bases, 6 bases remained unmatched. The CDR3 length is 15 residues. This CDR3 reads CASSRDRGRRTEAFF. CDR3 in DNA: TGTGCCAGCAGTCGGGACAGGGGGCGCCGAACTGAAGCTTTCTTT.

The chain employs TRBV7-8 and TRBJ2-7; 8 bases map to TRBD2. V trimming: 3 bases; J trimming: 0 bases; junction bases outside the gene matches: 1. Germline assignment: CDR1 SGHVS and CDR2 FQNEAQ. The CDR3 has 14 amino acids. CDR3 sequence (DNA): TGTGCCAGCAGCTTTAGCGGGGACTCCTACGAGCAGTACTTC. It encodes CASSFSGDSYEQYF.

The V gene is TRBV5-1, the J gene TRBJ1-2; 10 bases match TRBD1. CDR1 is SGHRS, CDR2 YFSETQ, per germline. Trimming removed 4 bases from V and 0 bases from J; junction bases left unmatched: 12. The CDR3 loop spans 18 amino acids. The CDR3 sequence: CASSPAGQGLLANYGYTF. CDR3 sequence (DNA): TGCGCCAGCAGCCCTGCGGGACAGGGGCTCCTTGCTAACTATGGCTACACCTTC. The entire variable domain, with the rest obtained from reference TRBV5-1 and TRBJ1-2, is as follows: KAGVTQTPRYLIKTRGQQVTLSCSPISGHRSVSWYQQTPGQGLQFLFEYFSETQRNKGNFPGRFSGRQFSNSRSEMNVSTLELGDSALYLCASSPAGQGLLANYGYTFGSGTRLTVV.

V and J are TRBV28 and TRBJ1-2, with 9 bases matching TRBD1. This CDR3 contains 14 residues. Germline V gene sequence: CDR1 MDHEN, CDR2 SYDVKM. V lost 2 bases to trimming and J lost 6 bases; unmatched junction nucleotides: 4. Here the CDR3 reads CASSLHRQGDGYTF. In nucleotides, the CDR3 is TGTGCCAGCAGTTTACACCGACAGGGGGATGGCTACACCTTC.

The J gene is TRBJ2-3, the V gene TRBV9; possibly TRBD2 for D (5 bases). The ends were cut back, 5 bases at V and 2 bases at J, with 12 bases in the middle. This CDR3 has 14 residues. Per the germline V gene, CDR1 is SGDLS and CDR2 is YYNGEE. For the CDR3, the DNA is TGTGCCAGCAGGCTGGGCGGGCTCACAGATACGCAGTATTTT. As protein: CASRLGGLTDTQYF.

V gene TRBV6-1 combines with J gene TRBJ2-1, with 9 bases fitting TRBD1. The trim removed 4 bases at V and 8 bases at J, leaving 15 bases unmatched. The CDR3 length is 17 residues. The germline CDR1 and CDR2 sequences are MNHNS and SASEGT. The CDR3 bases are TGTGCCAGCAGTGTCTCTGGAGCCGGGACAGGGATCGATGAGCAGTTCTTC. Amino acid sequence: CASSVSGAGTGIDEQFF.

The chain combines TRBV28 with TRBJ1-3; 9 bases line up with TRBD1. Germline CDR1 is MDHEN and CDR2 is SYDVKM. V lost 2 bases and J lost 3; bases outside the gene matches: 5. This CDR3 has 16 residues. CDR3 nucleotides: TGTGCCAGCAGTTTACTACAGGGGGCAATTGGAAACACCATATATTTT. Its protein is CASSLLQGAIGNTIYF.